This T cell receptor beta chain was captured by sequencing in a study of blood T cell repertoires in COVID-19. Study-wide background: Whether acute or convalescent, the COVID-19 samples came from the United States, Italy and Spain. PBMCs, B-cell-depleted T cells, or T cells were the source of the cDNA or gDNA that made up the material.

The method was immunoSEQ multiplex PCR; TCRdb's version includes in-frame clones alone and lacks a portion of them. The sample includes about 160,000 clones, approximately 85% of them seen just once. V lost 0 bases, J lost 1 base, and 6 bases stayed unmatched. This CDR3 contains 17 residues. Germline values: CDR1 PRHDT, CDR2 FYEKMQ (reference sequence). The chain combines TRBV13 with TRBJ2-3, with 8 bases that match TRBD2. Sequenced sample: peripheral blood. This TCR came from a man aged 55 to 70 with active or convalescent COVID-19. In DNA, the CDR3 is TGTGCCAGCAGCTTAGGCCGGGGGGGAGGACGCACAGATACGCAGTATTTT. This sequence encodes CASSLGRGGGRTDTQYF.